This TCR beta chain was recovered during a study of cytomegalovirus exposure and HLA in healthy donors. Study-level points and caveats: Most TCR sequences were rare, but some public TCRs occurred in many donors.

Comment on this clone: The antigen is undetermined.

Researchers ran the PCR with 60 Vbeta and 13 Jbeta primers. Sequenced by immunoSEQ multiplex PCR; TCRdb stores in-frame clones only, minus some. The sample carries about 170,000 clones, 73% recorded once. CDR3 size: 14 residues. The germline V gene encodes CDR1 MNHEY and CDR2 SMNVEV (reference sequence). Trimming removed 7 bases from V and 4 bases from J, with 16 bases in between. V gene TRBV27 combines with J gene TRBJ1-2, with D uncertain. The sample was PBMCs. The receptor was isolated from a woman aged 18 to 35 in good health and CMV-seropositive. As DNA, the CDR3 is TGTGCCAGCAAATATGACGGCACAGTCTATGGCTACACCTTC. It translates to CASKYDGTVYGYTF.